This T cell receptor beta chain was captured in a study of T-cell reconstitution after alpha-beta-depleted transplantation in children. Study-wide findings and caveats: About two months after transplant, alpha-beta T cells reportedly came from several hundred expanded graft clones. T-cell numbers and diversity, one year after transplant, stemmed largely from T cells that were newly produced. The high TCRbeta diversity at day 60 in some patients came from surviving recipient T cells and thymic progenitors.

As to this clonotype: What it recognizes is unknown.

TCRbeta library preparation incorporated unique molecular identifiers. MiXCR, applied by TCRdb to the PCR reads, yields one record per CDR3 protein. Counted here are fewer than 700,000 distinct CDR3 sequences, approximately 22% occurring once; the ten biggest clones make up 14%. In germline, CDR1 is SEHNR, CDR2 FQNEAQ (reference sequence). V shed 6 bases and J shed 6 bases, with 15 bases lying between them. CDR3 length equals 13 residues. Material: PBMCs, mostly from graft donor cells, obtained 360 days after TCRalphabeta/CD19-depleted stem cell transplant. The receptor was isolated from a boy in the first two years of life who had a stem cell transplant for acute myeloid leukemia, so the T cells may come from the graft donor. V and J are TRBV7-9 and TRBJ2-7; D is unclear. CDR3 nucleotide sequence: TGTGCCAGCAGTCTCCTTCTAATGGGCGAGCAGTACTTC. Amino acids: CASSLLLMGEQYF.